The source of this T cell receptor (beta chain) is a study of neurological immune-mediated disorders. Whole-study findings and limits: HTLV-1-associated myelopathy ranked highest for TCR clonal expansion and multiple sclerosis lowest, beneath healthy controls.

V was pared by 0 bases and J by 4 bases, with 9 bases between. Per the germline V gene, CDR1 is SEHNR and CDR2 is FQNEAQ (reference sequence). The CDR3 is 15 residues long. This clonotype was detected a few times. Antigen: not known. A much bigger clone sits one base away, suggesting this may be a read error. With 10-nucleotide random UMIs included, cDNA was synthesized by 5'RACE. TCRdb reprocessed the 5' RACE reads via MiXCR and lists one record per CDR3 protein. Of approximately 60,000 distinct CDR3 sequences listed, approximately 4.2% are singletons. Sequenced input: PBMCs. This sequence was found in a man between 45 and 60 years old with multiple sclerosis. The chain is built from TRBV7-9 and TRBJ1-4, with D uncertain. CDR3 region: CASSLASESNEKLFF. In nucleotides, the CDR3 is TGTGCCAGCAGCTTAGCGTCGGAAAGTAATGAAAAACTGTTTTTT.